Following are 32 T cell receptor beta chains from one sample sequenced in a study of CD8 T cells in Susac syndrome. Random hexamers served to reverse transcribe roughly 0.5 to 1 ug RNA. TCRdb re-derived calls from the immunoSEQ multiplex PCR reads in MiXCR, one entry per CDR3 protein. The data show a few hundred thousand distinct CDR3 sequences, roughly 85% seen once. Sequencing was done on a sample of CD8+ T cells from PBMCs. The receptors shown here come from a human donor with multiple sclerosis.

This clonotype has only a few counts. The chain links TRBV6-1 to TRBJ1-5; D not resolved. This CDR3 has 12 amino acids. The V gene lost 10 bases and the J gene lost 7 bases, with 14 bases spanning the gap. The germline V gene has CDR1 MNHNS and CDR2 SASEGT. In DNA, the CDR3 is TGTGCCACCGGGCCCCACCTCCAGCCCCAGCATTTT. Amino acids: CATGPHLQPQHF.

The chain employs TRBV5-1 and TRBJ1-1; 10 nucleotides match TRBD1. Germline CDR1 SGHRS, CDR2 YFSETQ. The CDR3 totals 18 residues. With V trimmed by 0 bases and J by 5 bases, 13 bases remained unmatched. The CDR3 coding sequence is TGCGCCAGCAGCTTGGACCCACGGGCGACAGGGGGCGATACTGAAGCTTTCTTT. The encoded protein is CASSLDPRATGGDTEAFF.

J is TRBJ1-1 and V is TRBV30, with 8 bases aligning to TRBD1. Germline V gene lookup returns CDR1 GTSNPN and CDR2 SVGIG (reference sequence). J lost 6 bases, V lost 2 bases, and 8 bases had no gene match. This CDR3 contains 14 residues. The CDR3 reads CAWSSSSGGSEAFF. In DNA, the CDR3 is TGTGCCTGGAGTTCATCTTCAGGGGGCTCTGAAGCTTTCTTT.

The V call is TRBV7-9, the J call TRBJ1-2, with a possible D match to TRBD1 (5 bases). This CDR3 spans 14 amino acids. Germline V gene sequence: CDR1 SEHNR, CDR2 FQNEAQ (reference sequence). V shed 5 bases and J shed 7 bases, with 17 bases lying between them. Written as DNA, the CDR3 is TGTGCCAGCAGCCTCGTCGAGGGGAGAAGTGGCTACACCTTC. This gives the protein CASSLVEGRSGYTF.

The chain couples TRBV7-9 to TRBJ2-1, with 7 nucleotides matching TRBD2. This CDR3 region has 15 residues. From germline, CDR1 is SEHNR and CDR2 FQNEAQ (reference sequence). Trimming took 2 bases from V and 4 from J; bases not matched to a gene: 5. The CDR3 DNA follows: TGTGCCAGCAGCTTAAGTCTAGCGGTATACAATGAGCAGTTCTTC. Its protein is CASSLSLAVYNEQFF.

V and J are TRBV7-9 and TRBJ2-7, with 11 positions matching TRBD2. CDR1 is SEHNR, CDR2 FQNEAQ, per germline (reference sequence). With V trimmed by 4 bases and J by 2 bases, 4 bases remained unmatched. The CDR3 totals 15 residues. CDR3 protein: CASSSASGRTYEQYF. DNA of the CDR3: TGTGCCAGCAGCTCCGCTAGCGGGAGGACCTACGAGCAGTACTTC.

This chain connects TRBV15 to TRBJ2-7, with 9 bases fitting TRBD2. V dropped 1 base and J dropped 6; count of bases not matched to a gene: 4. Germline CDR1 LNHNV, CDR2 YYDKDF (reference sequence). This CDR3 region has 14 residues. CDR3 sequence (DNA): TGTGCCACCAGCAGAGCTCTAGCGGGAACCGAGCAGTACTTC. Its translation: CATSRALAGTEQYF.

This sequence joins TRBV4-1 and TRBJ1-5; 7 bases line up with TRBD1. CDR3 length equals 15 residues. The trim removed 6 bases at V and 6 bases at J, leaving 11 bases unmatched. CDR1 and CDR2 (germline): MGHRA, YSYEKL. This chain's CDR3 is CASSYLQGGPQPQHF. The CDR3 DNA follows: TGCGCCAGCAGTTACCTCCAGGGGGGCCCTCAGCCCCAGCATTTT.

The rearrangement joins TRBV4-1 to TRBJ2-7; 8 bases are shared with TRBD2. V was clipped by 4 bases and J by 5 bases; unmatched bases: 10. Germline V gene data show CDR1 as MGHRA and CDR2 as YSYEKL. The CDR3 extends over 15 amino acids. The CDR3 nucleotides are TGCGCCAGCAGCCCCGGCGACGGGGGGGTTGACGAGCAGTACTTC. Translation gives CASSPGDGGVDEQYF.

V gene TRBV12-3 or TRBV12-4 combines with J gene TRBJ1-1; D not certain. With 4 bases removed from V and 1 base from J, the gap between germline ends came to 10 bases. This CDR3 is 14 amino acids long. The CDR3 here is CASSYTASNTEAFF. CDR3 DNA: TGTGCCAGCAGTTACACCGCCTCGAACACTGAAGCTTTCTTT.

This chain joins TRBV6-6 and TRBJ1-3; D perhaps matches TRBD1 (5 bases). Trimming removed 2 bases at V and 6 bases at J, with 11 bases between. The CDR3 is 14 amino acids. The germline V gene has CDR1 MNHNY and CDR2 SVGAGI (reference sequence). The CDR3 DNA reads TGTGCCAGCAGTTACGGGGGATTCTCAAACACCATATATTTT. As protein: CASSYGGFSNTIYF.

The J gene is TRBJ2-1, the V gene TRBV4-1, with D unresolved. V lost 1 base to trimming and J lost 8 bases, with 15 bases between them. Germline-derived CDR1 and CDR2 are MGHRA and YSYEKL. There are 15 residues in the CDR3. CDR3 protein: CASSQVRRVNDEQFF. CDR3 in DNA: TGCGCCAGCAGCCAAGTCAGAAGGGTTAACGATGAGCAGTTCTTC.

The CDR3 DNA is TGTGCCAGCACCCAGGGACTAGCGGGAAAAGCAGATACGCAGTATTTT. Translation: CASTQGLAGKADTQYF. V usage is TRBV12-3 or TRBV12-4 and J usage is TRBJ2-3; TRBD2 matches at 13 bases. The CDR3 consists of 16 residues. The junction had 8 bases not matched to a gene; V was cut back by 7 bases and J by 4 bases.

The chain joins TRBV20-1 to TRBJ2-3, with 7 bases identical to TRBD2. After removal of 2 bases from V and 5 bases from J, the junction contained 4 bases not matched to a gene. This CDR3 has 13 residues. Germline CDR1 and CDR2: DFQATT and SNEGSKA (reference sequence). The CDR3 nucleotides are TGCAGTGCTAGAAAGCGGGGTAAAGATACGCAGTATTTT. Translating gives CSARKRGKDTQYF.

In nucleotides, the CDR3 is TGCGCCAGCAGCCAGTATCCTAGGACTCGGTCCTACGAGCAGTACTTC. It is translated as CASSQYPRTRSYEQYF. The V gene is TRBV4-1, the J gene TRBJ2-7; tentatively, D is TRBD2 (5 bases). Germline values: CDR1 MGHRA, CDR2 YSYEKL. Trimming shortened V by 3 bases and J by 1 base, and 16 bases separated the two germline ends. The CDR3 spans 16 residues.

CDR3 protein: CASSTRPDTQYF. CDR3 nucleotides: TGTGCCAGCAGCACCCGACCGGATACGCAGTATTTT. The chain couples TRBV11-2 to TRBJ2-3; D remains unclear. The CDR3 contains 12 residues. CDR1 is SGHAT and CDR2 is FQNNGV in the germline V gene. Trimming cost V 5 bases and J 6 bases, with 9 bases left between them.

The CDR3 region has the DNA TGCGCCAGCAGCCCGCACGAGGGATTGGCCTACAATGAGCAGTTCTTC. As protein: CASSPHEGLAYNEQFF. The rearrangement joins TRBV5-1 to TRBJ2-1; weak D call: TRBD2 (5 bases). The CDR3 length is 16 residues. V was pared by 4 bases and J by 2 bases, with 16 bases between. CDR1 SGHRS and CDR2 YFSETQ come from the germline V gene.

The rearrangement joins TRBV6-1 to TRBJ1-1; D is unresolved. This CDR3 is 13 amino acids long. Germline loops: CDR1 MNHNS, CDR2 SASEGT. V was cut by 6 bases and J by 1 base, with 9 bases left in between. CDR3 coding DNA: TGTGCCAGCAGATTGGGTGAGAACACTGAAGCTTTCTTT. This sequence encodes CASRLGENTEAFF.

The chain links TRBV3-1 to TRBJ2-6; D unresolved. Trimming pared 4 bases from V and 0 bases from J, leaving 22 bases between. CDR1 and CDR2 from the germline V gene are LGHDT and YNNKEL (reference sequence). The CDR3 consists of 20 residues. Written as DNA, the CDR3 is TGTGCCAGCAGCCTACGTAAAATAACCTTTCGGAACTCTGGGGCCAACGTCCTGACTTTC. Translated, it gives CASSLRKITFRNSGANVLTF. The full variable domain, with the rest looked up from reference TRBV3-1 and TRBJ2-6, is DTAVSQTPKYLVTQMGNDKSIKCEQNLGHDTMYWYKQDSKKFLKIMFSYNNKELIINETVPNRFSPKSPDKAHLNLHINSLELGDSAVYFCASSLRKITFRNSGANVLTFGAGSRLTVL.

The rearrangement uses TRBV20-1 and TRBJ1-5, with 11 bases fitting TRBD1. CDR1 DFQATT and CDR2 SNEGSKA come from the germline V gene (reference sequence). This CDR3 has 15 amino acids. Losses at the gene ends were 5 bases for V and 5 bases for J; bases not matched to a gene: 8. In nucleotides, the CDR3 is TGCAGTGCTCAATCCGGGACAGGGGGGCATCAGCCCCAGCATTTT. Translation: CSAQSGTGGHQPQHF.

V and J are TRBV7-8 and TRBJ2-7; D ambiguous. The V end lost 3 bases, the J end lost 2 bases, and 11 bases lay between the germline ends. Per germline, CDR1 SGHVS and CDR2 FQNEAQ. The CDR3 totals 14 residues. CDR3 in DNA: TGTGCCAGCAGCTTCTCGCCGGACCCCTACGAGCAGTACTTC. Its protein product is CASSFSPDPYEQYF.

The V call is TRBV5-4, the J call TRBJ1-3; D might be TRBD1 (6 bases). Germline CDR1 and CDR2: SGHNT and YYREEE (reference sequence). Trimming removed 0 bases at V and 2 bases at J, with 15 bases between. This CDR3 contains 17 residues. This CDR3 reads CASSLDPSGAPGNTIYF. CDR3 in DNA: TGTGCCAGCAGCTTGGACCCCTCGGGGGCGCCTGGAAACACCATATATTTT. The full variable domain, completed using reference TRBV5-4 and TRBJ1-3, is ETGVTQSPTHLIKTRGQQVTLRCSSQSGHNTVSWYQQALGQGPQFIFQYYREEENGRGNFPPRFSGLQFPNYSSELNVNALELDDSALYLCASSLDPSGAPGNTIYFGEGSWLTVV.

This clonotype was picked up one time. The chain recombines TRBV27 with TRBJ2-4; TRBD2 aligns across 7 bases. CDR1 is MNHEY and CDR2 is SMNVEV in the germline V gene (reference sequence). After removal of 6 bases from V and 0 bases from J, the junction contained 14 bases not matched to a gene. The CDR3 consists of 18 residues. The CDR3 loop is CASSPGLPLLLAKNIQYF. CDR3 DNA: TGTGCCAGCAGCCCGGGACTACCCCTACTCTTAGCCAAAAACATTCAGTACTTC.

The gene calls are TRBV6-5 and TRBJ2-3; 8 bases agree with TRBD1. The V and J ends lost 6 bases and 6 bases, in that order; junction bases with no gene match: 11. The CDR3 sequence is 15 residues long. From germline, CDR1 is MNHEY and CDR2 SVGAGI. The CDR3 spells CASSPTGVTPDTQYF. The CDR3 DNA follows: TGTGCCAGCAGCCCGACAGGGGTCACACCCGATACGCAGTATTTT.

The chain has TRBV4-1 and TRBJ2-7; D gene ambiguous. V lost 2 bases, J lost 2 bases, and 10 bases lay in between. The germline V gene encodes CDR1 MGHRA and CDR2 YSYEKL. This CDR3 has 14 residues. The CDR3 sequence is CASSQTGEAYEQYF. Here the CDR3 DNA reads TGCGCCAGCAGCCAAACCGGAGAAGCCTACGAGCAGTACTTC.

V is TRBV14 and J is TRBJ2-3; tentative D call: TRBD1 (5 bases). This CDR3 is built from 17 residues. V was clipped by 0 bases and J by 0 bases, with 13 bases between them. Germline CDR1 reads SGHDN; CDR2 reads FVKESK. The CDR3 DNA follows: TGTGCCAGCAGCCAAGATAGTACAGGCCTTAGCACAGATACGCAGTATTTT. This codes for CASSQDSTGLSTDTQYF.

The chain combines TRBV28 with TRBJ2-3, with D perhaps matching TRBD2 (5 bases). The CDR3 loop spans 14 amino acids. Germline V gene data show CDR1 as MDHEN and CDR2 as SYDVKM. V lost 4 bases and J lost 1, with 9 bases in between. CDR3 nucleotides: TGTGCCAGCAGTTCGGGGTCCGGCACAGATACGCAGTATTTT. It encodes CASSSGSGTDTQYF.

The chain uses TRBV29-1 and TRBJ1-1; D unresolved. V gave up 6 bases and J gave up 4 bases, with 21 bases separating them. The CDR3 is 15 amino acids. The V gene's germline CDR1 is SQVTM and CDR2 ANQGSEA. The CDR3 bases are TGCAGCGTCCGGACGTCAAAAGTTGGTATCACTGAAGCTTTCTTT. Translating gives CSVRTSKVGITEAFF.

The chain employs TRBV5-1 and TRBJ1-5; possible D gene TRBD1, 6 bases. The V gene's germline CDR1 is SGHRS and CDR2 YFSETQ. This CDR3 region has 16 residues. V was cut by 0 bases and J by 5 bases, with 15 bases left in between. The DNA for the CDR3 is TGCGCCAGCAGCTTGGAGGGGGGACCCGTAGATCAGCCCCAGCATTTT. It encodes CASSLEGGPVDQPQHF.

Only one count was recorded for this clonotype. This chain connects TRBV11-2 to TRBJ1-3; maybe TRBD1 (6 bases). The CDR3 has 14 amino acids. Germline loops: CDR1 SGHAT, CDR2 FQNNGV. Trimming removed 5 bases from V and 4 bases from J, with 12 bases in between. This CDR3 reads CASSRTQGGNTIYF. DNA of the CDR3: TGTGCCAGCAGCCGGACACAGGGAGGAAACACCATATATTTT.

The chain joins TRBV10-3 to TRBJ1-1; D remains unclear. V was clipped by 3 bases and J by 3 bases, with 11 bases between them. Germline V CDR1 and CDR2: ENHRY, SYGVKD. The CDR3 spans 14 residues. The CDR3 nucleotides are TGTGCCATCAGTGAACAAACATTACACACTGAAGCTTTCTTT. Protein: CAISEQTLHTEAFF.

This sequence joins TRBV7-9 and TRBJ1-1; 8 nucleotides align to TRBD1. Germline V gene lookup returns CDR1 SEHNR and CDR2 FQNEAQ (reference sequence). The CDR3 is made up of 14 amino acids. Unmatched junction bases numbered 6, after V lost 7 bases and J lost 2 bases. Here the CDR3 reads CASTLQGGNTEAFF. Here the CDR3 DNA reads TGTGCCAGCACCCTACAGGGGGGCAACACTGAAGCTTTCTTT. The full variable domain, rest sourced from reference TRBV7-9 and TRBJ1-1, is DTGVSQNPRHKITKRGQNVTFRCDPISEHNRLYWYRQTLGQGPEFLTYFQNEAQLEKSRLLSDRFSAERPKGSFSTLEIQRTEQGDSAMYLCASTLQGGNTEAFFGQGTRLTVV.